This T cell receptor beta chain was identified during a study of blood T cell repertoires in COVID-19. Across the study: From the United States, Italy and Spain came samples of acute and convalescent COVID-19. Sample material is recorded as cDNA or gDNA derived from T cells, B-cell-depleted T cells, or PBMCs.

V lost 2 bases and J lost 6, with 11 bases in between. Germline V gene lookup returns CDR1 MDHEN and CDR2 SYDVKM. This CDR3 is built from 14 residues. This clone was detected only once. In the original processing: Reference gene primer amplification gave estimated nucleated cell counts. Using immunoSEQ multiplex PCR, the repertoire was profiled, and TCRdb retains in-frame clones only, with some absent. V and J calls and clone size are as listed in that table; D and trimming were resolved from the DNA. Of roughly 32,000 clones in the sample, roughly nine tenths are singletons; the top ten hold about 10%.

The chain uses TRBV28 and TRBJ1-5; no firm D call. The sample consisted of peripheral blood. The source is a human donor with active COVID-19. The donor label of this sample is uncertain. The CDR3 sequence is CASSLQVGVQPQHF. The CDR3, as DNA: TGTGCCAGCAGTTTACAAGTCGGGGTTCAGCCCCAGCATTTT.